This T cell receptor (beta chain) appears in the sequencing data of a study of blood T cells in healthy people across ages. There were healthy Caucasian individuals from Russia, aged 6 to 90, serving as donors. There were at least 6 micrograms of total RNA extracted from every sample. About this clonotype itself: Its antigen is as yet unknown.

Findings of the study overall: Relative to aged donors, long-lived donors carried more naive CD4+ cells and displayed higher diversity. When one million T cells were used, diversity estimates were thought to be underestimates.

The CDR3 is 14 amino acids. Trimming removed 5 bases at V and 1 base at J, with 12 bases between. Germline V gene data show CDR1 as SGHTA and CDR2 as FQGNSA. Using a J-beta primer mix together with a sample-barcoded 5' primer, a second PCR was run for roughly 6 to 12 cycles. TCRdb independently ran MiXCR on the 5' RACE reads; one entry per CDR3 protein. The data show more than 700,000 distinct CDR3 sequences, around 45% seen once. This chain links TRBV7-2 with TRBJ2-7; a weak D match, TRBD1 (5 bases). The TCR comes from a man aged 80 or over in good health. Sequenced: blood. CDR3 amino acids: CASSPGKVSYEQYF. The CDR3 nucleotides read TGTGCCAGCAGCCCAGGGAAGGTATCCTACGAGCAGTACTTC.